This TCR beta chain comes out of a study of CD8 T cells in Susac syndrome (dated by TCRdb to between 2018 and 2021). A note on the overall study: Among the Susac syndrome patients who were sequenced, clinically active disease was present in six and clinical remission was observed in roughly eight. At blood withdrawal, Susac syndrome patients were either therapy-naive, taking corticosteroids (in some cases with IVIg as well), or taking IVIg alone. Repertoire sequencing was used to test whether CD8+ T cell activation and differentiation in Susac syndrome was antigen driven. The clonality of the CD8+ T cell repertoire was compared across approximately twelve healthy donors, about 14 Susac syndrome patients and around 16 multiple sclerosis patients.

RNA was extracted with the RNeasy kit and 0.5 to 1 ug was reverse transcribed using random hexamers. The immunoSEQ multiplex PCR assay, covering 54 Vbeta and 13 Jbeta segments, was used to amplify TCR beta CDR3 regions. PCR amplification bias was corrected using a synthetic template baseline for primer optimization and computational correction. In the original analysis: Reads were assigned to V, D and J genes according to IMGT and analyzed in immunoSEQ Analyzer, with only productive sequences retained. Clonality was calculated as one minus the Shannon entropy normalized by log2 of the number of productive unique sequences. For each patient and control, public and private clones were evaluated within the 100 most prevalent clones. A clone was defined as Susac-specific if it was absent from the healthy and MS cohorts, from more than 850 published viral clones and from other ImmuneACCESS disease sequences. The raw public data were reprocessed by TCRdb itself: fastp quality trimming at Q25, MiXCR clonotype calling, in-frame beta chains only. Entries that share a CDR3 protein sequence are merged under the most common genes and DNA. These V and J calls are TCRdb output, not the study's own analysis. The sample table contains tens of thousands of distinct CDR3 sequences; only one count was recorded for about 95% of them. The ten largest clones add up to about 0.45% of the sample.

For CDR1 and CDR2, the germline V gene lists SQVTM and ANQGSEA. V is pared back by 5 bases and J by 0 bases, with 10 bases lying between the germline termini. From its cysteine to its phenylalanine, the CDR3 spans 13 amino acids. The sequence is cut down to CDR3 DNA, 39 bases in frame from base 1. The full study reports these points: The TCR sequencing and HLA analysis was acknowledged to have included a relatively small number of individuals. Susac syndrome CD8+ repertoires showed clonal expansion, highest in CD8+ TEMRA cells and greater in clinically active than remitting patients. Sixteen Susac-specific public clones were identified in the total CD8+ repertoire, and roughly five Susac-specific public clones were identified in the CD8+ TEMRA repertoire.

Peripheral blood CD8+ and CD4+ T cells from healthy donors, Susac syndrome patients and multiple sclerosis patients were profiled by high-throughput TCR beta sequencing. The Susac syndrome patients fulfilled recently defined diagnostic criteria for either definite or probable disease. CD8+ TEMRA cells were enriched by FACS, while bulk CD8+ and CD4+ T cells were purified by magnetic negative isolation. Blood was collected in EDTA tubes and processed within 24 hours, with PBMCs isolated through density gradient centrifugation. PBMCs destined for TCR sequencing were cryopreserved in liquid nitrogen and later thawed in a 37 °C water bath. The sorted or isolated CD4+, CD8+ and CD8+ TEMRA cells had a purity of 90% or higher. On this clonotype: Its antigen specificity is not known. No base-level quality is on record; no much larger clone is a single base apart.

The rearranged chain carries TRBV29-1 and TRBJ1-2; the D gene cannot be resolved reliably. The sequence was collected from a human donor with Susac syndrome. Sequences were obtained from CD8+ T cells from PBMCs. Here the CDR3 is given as CSVPGRTNYGYTF. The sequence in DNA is TGCAGCGTTCCGGGGAGGACTAACTATGGCTACACCTTC.